The clone carrying this TCR beta chain was found once. Its specificity is not known. Data came from immunoSEQ multiplex PCR; TCRdb stores just in-frame clones and leaves some out. This sample has under 200,000 clones, with roughly nine tenths found just once. These data originate in a study of T cell responses to AZD1222 COVID-19 vaccine. Regarding the study as a whole: Spike-specific TCR depth and breadth grew after two AZD1222 doses. Vaccine-associated CD4 TCRs spanned spike, dominant at 160-218 and 743-854. There were mostly white British donors and more females than males, and clonal diversity was possibly underestimated. Only six or seven AZD1222 recipients tested seropositive at baseline.

V was pared by 4 bases and J by 6 bases, with 17 bases between. From germline, CDR1 is GTSNPN and CDR2 SVGIG (reference sequence). This CDR3 is 14 amino acids long. The genes are TRBV30 and TRBJ2-3; D is tentatively TRBD1 or TRBD2 (5 bases each). This clonotype was obtained from an adult in good health. Material: peripheral blood, obtained on day 0 of AZD1222 vaccination. The CDR3 sequence is CAWTLGVVGDTQYF. CDR3 nucleotides: TGTGCCTGGACGTTGGGGGTAGTTGGCGATACGCAGTATTTT.